Described below is a single T cell receptor (beta chain) sequence and its context. The record originates from a study of blood T cell repertoires in COVID-19. Study-wide background: Samples taken during acute and convalescent COVID-19 were collected in the United States, Italy and Spain. The analysed material was cDNA or gDNA that came from T cells, B-cell-depleted T cells, or PBMCs.

CDR1 is LNHDA, CDR2 SQIVND, per germline (reference sequence). The junction had 17 bases not matched to a gene; V was cut back by 8 bases and J by 1 base. This CDR3 spans 19 amino acids. Per the original data handling: Amplification from reference gene primers served as the basis for estimated nucleated cell counts. Clones were read by immunoSEQ multiplex PCR, and TCRdb kept only the in-frame ones, dropping some. Clone size and V and J calls were adopted from that table, with D and trimming inferred from the DNA. This table holds about 180,000 clones, about 90% found once. This sequence originates from a man between 70 and 80 years old with active or convalescent COVID-19. V is TRBV19 and J is TRBJ1-5; TRBD1 aligns across 10 bases. The sequenced sample consisted of peripheral blood. In DNA form, the CDR3 reads TGTGCCAGTCCTAGGGCGGGACAGGGGTTTGCTCGGAGCAATCAGCCCCAGCATTTT. This sequence encodes CASPRAGQGFARSNQPQHF. Based on the CDR3 plus reference TRBV19 and TRBJ1-5, the full variable domain is DGGITQSPKYLFRKEGQNVTLSCEQNLNHDAMYWYRQDPGQGLRLIYYSQIVNDFQKGDIAEGYSVSREKKESFPLTVTSAQKNPTAFYLCASPRAGQGFARSNQPQHFGDGTRLSIL.